This is a list of T cell receptor beta chains from one sample in a study of identical twins. Each CDR3 protein is one row after TCRdb ran MiXCR on the 5' RACE reads. This table holds 200,000 to 250,000 distinct CDR3 sequences, around 15% found once. The sequencing input was memory (CD45RO+) T cells sorted from blood. The receptors derive from a woman under 30 in good health. Both conserved end residues are part of each CDR3. The order of the fields is CDR3 length, D gene, J gene, clone size, V gene, CDR3 DNA, CDR3 protein. A D gene is named only where the DNA matches it firmly. Clone size is shown for a subset of rows, as once, few, many or a class of expanded clone.

12 . TRBJ2-5 few TRBV3-1 TGTGCCAGCTGGGGCAACCAAGAGACCCAGTACTTC CASWGNQETQYF
13 . TRBJ1-1 few TRBV6-2/TRBV6-3 TGTGCCAGCAGCATCCTTAGGAACACTGAAGCTTTCTTT CASSILRNTEAFF
13 TRBD1 TRBJ2-3 . TRBV20-1 TGCAGTGCAGCGGACAGGGACCCAGATACGCAGTATTTT CSAADRDPDTQYF
13 . TRBJ2-7 . TRBV25-1 TGTGCCAGCAGTAAACAGGGACGGGGCGAGCAGTACTTC CASSKQGRGEQYF
14 TRBD2 TRBJ2-5 . TRBV7-2 TGTGCCAGCAGCTCCCTTAGCGGGAGTGAGACCCAGTACTTC CASSSLSGSETQYF
15 . TRBJ2-6 . TRBV12-3/TRBV12-4 TGTGCCAGCAGTTCACAGCGCTCTGGGGCCAACGTCCTGACTTTC CASSSQRSGANVLTF
15 . TRBJ2-3 many TRBV20-1 TGCAGTGCTGGGCTAGCTCACATAGGGATCGATACGCAGTATTTT CSAGLAHIGIDTQYF
13 . TRBJ2-7 many TRBV10-3 TGTGCCATCAGTGAGTCGGACACCTACGAGCAGTACTTC CAISESDTYEQYF
12 TRBD1 TRBJ2-1 few TRBV28 TGTGCCAGCGGTGACAGGGGGGCTGAGCAGTTCTTC CASGDRGAEQFF
15 . TRBJ2-3 . TRBV6-2/TRBV6-3 TGTGCCAGCAGCTACCGGAGGGGAGGAACAGATACGCAGTATTTT CASSYRRGGTDTQYF
15 TRBD1 TRBJ2-1 . TRBV29-1 TGCAGCGGCACATCCGGGACAGGCAGATACAATGAGCAGTTCTTC CSGTSGTGRYNEQFF
13 . TRBJ1-5 few TRBV7-6 TGTGCCAGCAGCGCGGACGGCAATCAGCCCCAGCATTTT CASSADGNQPQHF
16 TRBD2 TRBJ2-3 . TRBV20-1 TGCAGTGCTAGAGTCGGAAGACTAGCGGTAACAGATACGCAGTATTTT CSARVGRLAVTDTQYF
14 TRBD1 TRBJ2-1 . TRBV11-3 TGTGCCAGCAGCTTGGGACAGGGGGTCCATGAGCAGTTCTTC CASSLGQGVHEQFF
13 . TRBJ2-7 many TRBV7-2 TGTGCCAGCAGCGGCGGGCCTTCCTACGAGCAGTACTTC CASSGGPSYEQYF
15 TRBD1 TRBJ2-1 . TRBV5-5 TGTGCCAGCAGCTTGGGACAGGGGGACTACAATGAGCAGTTCTTC CASSLGQGDYNEQFF
15 . TRBJ2-7 . TRBV10-3 TGTGCCATCAGTGAGTCCCGGGGCCTCTCCTACGAGCAGTACTTC CAISESRGLSYEQYF
14 TRBD1 TRBJ2-1 few TRBV5-1 TGCGCCAGCAGCTATGGACAGGGGGCTCAGGAGCAGTTCTTC CASSYGQGAQEQFF
17 TRBD2 TRBJ2-1 . TRBV4-3 TGCGCCAGCAGCCAAGATCGTAGTGTGGGCGGGAGTGGTGAGCAGTTCTTC CASSQDRSVGGSGEQFF
17 . TRBJ1-1 . TRBV20-1 TGCAGTGCTAGTGGGGCGGGACTCCGGGCTTCGAACACTGAAGCTTTCTTT CSASGAGLRASNTEAFF
15 . TRBJ2-6 few TRBV11-3 TGTGCCAGCAGCGGAGGGGGAACTGGGGCCAACGTCCTGACTTTC CASSGGGTGANVLTF
13 . TRBJ2-3 few TRBV7-6 TGTGCCAGCAGCCGGCTCCCTGAAGATACGCAGTATTTT CASSRLPEDTQYF
16 TRBD2 TRBJ2-3 few TRBV7-2 TGTGCCAGCAGACGGACTAGCGGGTTGCACACAGATACGCAGTATTTT CASRRTSGLHTDTQYF
14 . TRBJ2-7 many TRBV3-1 TGTGCCAGCAGCCACAACAGACAACCCTACGAGCAGTACTTC CASSHNRQPYEQYF
15 TRBD1 TRBJ1-2 many TRBV7-9 TGTGCCAGCAGCCGATCTCCGGGACAGGGGTATGGCTACACCTTC CASSRSPGQGYGYTF
12 . TRBJ2-5 . TRBV29-1 TGCAGCGTTGGGCGGCCGGGGGAGACCCAGTACTTC CSVGRPGETQYF
16 TRBD1 TRBJ2-2 many TRBV15 TGTGCCACCAGCACCGACAGGGGCCGAAACACCGGGGAGCTGTTTTTT CATSTDRGRNTGELFF
13 . TRBJ1-2 many TRBV6-1 TGTGCCAGCAGATTGATCGACAGAGGGGGCTACACCTTC CASRLIDRGGYTF
11 TRBD2 TRBJ2-1 few TRBV18 TGTGCCAGCGGGGGGACTAGCAGTCTGTTCTTC CASGGTSSLFF
15 TRBD2 TRBJ2-1 . TRBV7-2 TGTGCCAGCAGCTTAGGACTAGCGTTCTACAATGAGCAGTTCTTC CASSLGLAFYNEQFF
15 TRBD2 TRBJ2-7 . TRBV20-1 TGCAGTGCTAGCCAGCGGACTAGCGGTTCCTACGAGCAGTACTTC CSASQRTSGSYEQYF
16 . TRBJ2-3 . TRBV5-1 TGCGCCAGCAGCTTGGCTGGAGCCGGAGGTGCAGATACGCAGTATTTT CASSLAGAGGADTQYF
17 TRBD2 TRBJ2-3 many TRBV20-1 TGCAGTGCTATTGGACTAGCTGCTGGGTGGGGCACAGATACGCAGTATTTT CSAIGLAAGWGTDTQYF
13 TRBD1 TRBJ2-1 few TRBV3-1 TGTGCCAGCAGCCAAGCTACAGGGGCGCCACAGTTCTTC CASSQATGAPQFF
11 . TRBJ2-1 few TRBV20-1 TGCAGTGCCAGGGTGATGCGTGAGCAGTTCTTC CSARVMREQFF
16 . TRBJ2-7 many TRBV6-2/TRBV6-3 TGTGCCAGCAGTTATCTCCTGGGGGATTCCTCCTACGAGCAGTACTTC CASSYLLGDSSYEQYF
15 . TRBJ1-6 . TRBV11-2 TGTGCCAGCAGCCAAATGGGGATGGGTAATTCACCCCTCCACTTT CASSQMGMGNSPLHF
13 TRBD1 TRBJ2-3 few TRBV20-1 TGCAGTGCTTTTAGACAGGGTGGGGATACGCAGTATTTT CSAFRQGGDTQYF
13 TRBD1 TRBJ2-1 few TRBV24-1 TGTGCCACCCAGGACAGGTCCTACAATGAGCAGTTCTTC CATQDRSYNEQFF
13 . TRBJ2-7 few TRBV20-1 TGCAGTGCGCGACCGGGACCCCGCTACGAGCAGTACTTC CSARPGPRYEQYF
14 TRBD1 TRBJ1-1 few TRBV10-3 TGTGCCATCAAGGTGACAGGGGGGTACACTGAAGCTTTCTTT CAIKVTGGYTEAFF
16 TRBD2 TRBJ2-6 few TRBV4-3 TGCGCCAGCAGCCAAGAGCTAGCGGCTGGGGCCAACGTCCTGACTTTC CASSQELAAGANVLTF
13 . TRBJ2-4 . TRBV24-1 TGTGCCACCAGTGATGGGGGTTCCAACATTCAGTACTTC CATSDGGSNIQYF
14 . TRBJ2-5 few TRBV7-7 TGTGCCAGCAGCTTAGATGAAGGGGCAGAGACCCAGTACTTC CASSLDEGAETQYF
15 . TRBJ2-6 many TRBV18 TGTGCCAGCTCACCAGGCGGCTCTGGGGCCAACGTCCTGACTTTC CASSPGGSGANVLTF
16 TRBD1 TRBJ2-2 . TRBV15 TGTGCCACCAGCAAAGGAAGCAGGGGGCTTTCCGGGGAGCTGTTTTTT CATSKGSRGLSGELFF
14 TRBD2 TRBJ2-3 . TRBV10-3 TGTGCCATCTCTACTAGCGGGAGCACAGATACGCAGTATTTT CAISTSGSTDTQYF
15 TRBD2 TRBJ2-1 . TRBV7-9 TGTGCCAGCAGCTCCTATAGCGGGTCCTACAATGAGCAGTTCTTC CASSSYSGSYNEQFF
16 TRBD1 TRBJ1-2 many TRBV12-3/TRBV12-4 TGTGCCAGCATAGGGCCCAGGGGGCGCGATTTGTCCGGCTACACCTTC CASIGPRGRDLSGYTF
8 . TRBJ1-2 . TRBV29-1 TGCAGCGTCGGGGGGCACACCTTC CSVGGHTF
14 . TRBJ1-1 many TRBV5-1 TGCGCCAGCATCCCTGGACCGGACGATACTGAAGCTTTCTTT CASIPGPDDTEAFF
12 . TRBJ2-6 few TRBV6-2/TRBV6-3 TGTGCCAGCAATATGGGGGCCAACGTCCTGACTTTC CASNMGANVLTF